Shown below are 29 T cell receptor beta chains from a single sample sequenced in a study of T cells in Graves' hyperthyroidism and ophthalmopathy. Researchers took RNA transcripts and amplified the TCR beta CDR3 regions from them. The study used the HTBI primer set for a first-round RT-PCR of the TCR CDR3. MiXCR, run by TCRdb on the multiplex PCR reads, gives a single entry per CDR3 protein. Of fewer than 750,000 distinct CDR3 sequences in the sample, around 42% were seen once. The sequencing input was peripheral blood or thyroid tissue (not recorded which). The source of these receptors is a young woman with Graves' hyperthyroidism.

There are many counts of this clonotype. The gene calls are TRBV29-1 and TRBJ1-5; TRBD1 aligns across 7 bases. V trimming: 6 bases; J trimming: 7 bases; junction bases outside the gene matches: 9. CDR1 and CDR2 from the germline V gene are SQVTM and ANQGSEA. The CDR3 contains 13 residues. CDR3 bases: TGCAGCGTCGGGACAGATCAGGGACAGCCCCAGCATTTT. Its translation: CSVGTDQGQPQHF.

Note on this clonotype: A much larger clonotype is one base distant, so this may be a read error. The rearrangement links TRBV20-1 to TRBJ2-2; D is undetermined. This CDR3 region has 13 residues. V was trimmed by 4 bases and J by 6 bases, leaving 12 bases between them. In germline, CDR1 is DFQATT, CDR2 SNEGSKA (reference sequence). CDR3 in DNA: TGCAGTGCTACTTCAAGGACCCCCGGGGAGCTGTTTTTT. Residues: CSATSRTPGELFF.

V usage is TRBV15 and J usage is TRBJ1-2, with TRBD1 as a possible D gene (6 bases). Germline CDR1 reads LNHNV; CDR2 reads YYDKDF (reference sequence). CDR3 size: 14 residues. V dropped 1 base and J dropped 10 bases, with 16 bases sitting between them. Written as DNA, the CDR3 is TGTGCCACCAGCAGAGGGGCAGGGGATCCGGACTACACCTTC. Translating gives CATSRGAGDPDYTF.

This clonotype was observed a single time. This chain joins TRBV28 and TRBJ1-1; D unclear. CDR3 length equals 13 residues. Germline-derived CDR1 and CDR2 are MDHEN and SYDVKM. Trimming cost V 8 bases and J 1 base, with 11 bases left between them. The CDR3 loop is CASFSIRNTEAFF. In DNA, the CDR3 is TGTGCCAGCTTTAGTATCAGGAACACTGAAGCTTTCTTT.

This clonotype appeared once. An end of the junction differs from the germline gene, which may be a read error. V and J are TRBV7-6 and TRBJ1-4, with a possible D match to TRBD1 (6 bases). Germline V gene data show CDR1 as SGHVS and CDR2 as FNYEAQ. This CDR3 spans 14 amino acids. CDR3 coding DNA: TGTGCCAGCAGCGGTATAGGGGGGTTTGAAGAACTGTTTTTT. It codes for CASSGIGGFEELFF.

In regard to this clonotype: One end of the junction varies from germline; a read error may be responsible. The gene calls are TRBV29-1 and TRBJ1-1; a possible D gene is TRBD1 (6 bases). This CDR3 has 9 amino acids. Germline V gene sequence: CDR1 SQVTM, CDR2 ANQGSEA. The CDR3 is CSVTSGTLF. The CDR3 DNA reads TGCAGCGTTACTAGCGGGACACTCTTT.

On this clonotype: One end of the junction varies from germline; a read error may be responsible. The V gene is TRBV10-3, the J gene TRBJ1-6; 10 bases match TRBD1. Germline lookup yields CDR1 ENHRY and CDR2 SYGVKD. The CDR3 has 14 residues. This CDR3 is CAISLTGGKSPLHF. CDR3 DNA: TGCGCCATCAGTTTGACAGGGGGCAAATCACCCCTCCACTTT.

With respect to this clonotype: Here the CDR3 omits its conserved ending phenylalanine or tryptophan, so a read error is the likely source. The limits of the CDR3 on the DNA are not certain, so only TCRdb's listed CDR3 is given. V gene TRBV5-1 combines with J gene TRBJ2-5; the listed D gene, TRBD1, was not tested against the DNA. The CDR3 numbers 8 amino acids, ends counted. Germline V gene data show CDR1 as SGHRS and CDR2 as YFSETQ. The CDR3 reads CASSPSTG.

The sample holds a few counts of this clonotype. The junction differs from germline at one of its ends, possibly a read error. The rearrangement uses TRBV7-2 and TRBJ2-5, with 8 bases identical to TRBD1. CDR3 length: 11 residues. Looked up from germline, CDR1 is SGHTA and CDR2 is FQGNSA. The chain's CDR3 is CASSLRTGLIF. CDR3 DNA sequence: TGTGCCAGCAGCCTCCGGACAGGGTTGATCTTC.

Ten or more counts support this clonotype. The chain recombines TRBV7-2 with TRBJ2-6; D gene uncertain. V was shortened by 1 base and J by 0 bases, with 4 bases between the two germline ends. Germline CDR1 is SGHTA and CDR2 is FQGNSA. The CDR3 has 15 amino acids. CDR3 DNA: TGTGCCAGCAGCTTAGTGGTCTCTGGGGCCAACGTCCTGACTTTC. It translates to CASSLVVSGANVLTF.

The chain couples TRBV20-1 to TRBJ2-2, with 8 bases aligning to TRBD1. The V gene's germline CDR1 is DFQATT and CDR2 SNEGSKA (reference sequence). The CDR3 has 16 residues. Trimming removed 1 base from V and 7 bases from J; junction bases left unmatched: 11. This chain's CDR3 is CSARVWQGASIGELFF. DNA of the CDR3: TGCAGTGCTAGAGTTTGGCAGGGGGCTTCCATCGGGGAGCTGTTTTTT.

Turning to this clonotype: With a much larger clone just one base away, this may be a read error. This chain joins TRBV4-3 and TRBJ1-4, with D unclear. CDR3 length: 14 amino acids. Looked up from germline, CDR1 is LGHNA and CDR2 is YSLEER. DNA of the CDR3: TGCGCCAGCAGCCAAGGACTGGGTAATGAAAGACTGTTTTTT. Translation: CASSQGLGNERLFF.

The gene calls are TRBV10-3 and TRBJ1-1; unclear D gene. Between the trimmed V and J ends, which lost 1 base and 1 base, there was a span of 4 bases. The CDR3 has 13 residues. Germline V gene lookup returns CDR1 ENHRY and CDR2 SYGVKD. The CDR3 region has the DNA TGTGCCATCAGTGAGTTTCCGAACACTGAAGCTTTCTTT. It is translated as CAISEFPNTEAFF.

This clonotype was seen only once. The chain is built from TRBV12-3 or TRBV12-4 and TRBJ1-1; D is possibly TRBD1 (6 bases). The CDR3 is 15 amino acids. The ends were cut back, 7 bases at V and 8 bases at J, with 23 bases in the middle. The CDR3 sequence: CASIWGGGGSTEAFF. CDR3 nucleotide sequence: TGTGCCAGCATCTGGGGGGGAGGGGGATCTACCGAAGCTTTCTTT.

V gene TRBV19 combines with J gene TRBJ2-5, with D perhaps assigned TRBD1 or TRBD2 (6 bases each). V was pared by 3 bases and J by 5 bases, with 13 bases between. The CDR3 spans 14 residues. Germline-derived CDR1 and CDR2 are LNHDA and SQIVND (reference sequence). CDR3 DNA: TGTGCCAGTAGTATGTTGGGGGGCGCGGAGACCCAGTACTTC. This sequence encodes CASSMLGGAETQYF.

This sequence joins TRBV29-1 and TRBJ2-1, with TRBD2 matching 10 bases. V lost 5 bases and J lost 6; bases outside the gene matches: 4. Per germline, CDR1 SQVTM and CDR2 ANQGSEA. The CDR3 is made up of 13 amino acids. CDR3 sequence: CSVWTSGINEQFF. The CDR3 DNA follows: TGCAGCGTTTGGACTAGCGGTATCAATGAGCAGTTCTTC.

There are many counts of this clonotype. The V and J genes are TRBV5-6 and TRBJ1-1, with D uncertain. The CDR3 runs to 12 residues. V was trimmed by 0 bases and J by 5 bases, leaving 5 bases between them. The germline CDR1 and CDR2 sequences are SGHDT and YYEEEE. The CDR3 reads CASSLDLTEAFF. As DNA, the CDR3 is TGTGCCAGCAGCTTGGACTTAACTGAAGCTTTCTTT.

This clonotype was detected ten times or more. The CDR3 coding sequence is TGTGCCAGCAGTGAAACTTGGACCGAAGAATGGGGCTACACCTTC. It yields the protein CASSETWTEEWGYTF. The chain joins TRBV2 to TRBJ1-2; D uncertain. V lost 2 bases and J lost 8, with 18 bases in between. The germline V gene has CDR1 SNHLY and CDR2 FYNNEI. The CDR3 has 15 residues. The full variable domain, with the rest looked up from reference TRBV2 and TRBJ1-2, is EPEVTQTPSHQVTQMGQEVILRCVPISNHLYFYWYRQILGQKVEFLVSFYNNEISEKSEIFDDQFSVERPDGSNFTLKIRSTKLEDSAMYFCASSETWTEEWGYTFGSGTRLTVV.

This chain uses TRBV7-3 with TRBJ2-7; D is uncertain. V was clipped by 5 bases and J by 1 base, with 12 bases between them. The CDR3 is made up of 14 amino acids. CDR1 is SGHTA, CDR2 FQGTGA, per germline. CDR3 in amino acids: CASSPDRISYEQYF. CDR3 DNA: TGTGCCAGCAGCCCTGACCGTATTTCCTACGAGCAGTACTTC.

This clonotype was picked up a small number of times. The chain has TRBV19 and TRBJ2-3; 10 bases align to TRBD2. CDR1 LNHDA and CDR2 SQIVND come from the germline V gene (reference sequence). The J segment lost 7 bases and the V segment lost 3 bases, leaving 4 bases of the junction unmatched. The CDR3 is 14 residues long. The CDR3 is CASSILAGAHTQYF. DNA of the CDR3: TGTGCCAGTAGTATCCTAGCGGGAGCTCATACGCAGTATTTT.

This clonotype was observed at least ten times. The chain recombines TRBV18 with TRBJ1-5, with D hard to call. CDR1 and CDR2 from the germline V gene are KGHSH and LQKENI. The ends were cut back, 0 bases at V and 7 bases at J, with 4 bases in the middle. The CDR3 length is 12 residues. For the CDR3, the DNA is TGTGCCAGCTCACCACCCGACCAGCCCCAGCATTTT. It codes for CASSPPDQPQHF.

V is TRBV4-2 and J is TRBJ1-4; D unresolved. The CDR3 is made up of 15 amino acids. Germline V gene lookup returns CDR1 LGHNA and CDR2 YNFKEQ. Trimming pared 0 bases from V and 6 bases from J, leaving 11 bases between. The CDR3 nucleotides are TGTGCCAGCAGCCAAGAGGGCCTGTGGGATGAAAAACTGTTTTTT. Translation gives CASSQEGLWDEKLFF.

The table lists this clonotype with many counts. The rearrangement uses TRBV19 and TRBJ1-2, with D perhaps matching TRBD1 (6 bases). The CDR3 is made up of 14 amino acids. Trimming stripped 5 bases from V and 4 bases from J, with 14 bases between. The germline CDR1 and CDR2 sequences are LNHDA and SQIVND (reference sequence). CDR3 loop: CASSPNDRFYGYTF. The CDR3 DNA sequence: TGTGCCAGTAGTCCCAACGACAGGTTCTATGGCTACACCTTC.

This clonotype was recorded a few times. The rearrangement joins TRBV10-1 to TRBJ2-1, with 8 bases identical to TRBD2. Per the germline V gene, CDR1 is WNHNN and CDR2 is SYGVQD (reference sequence). J gave up 7 bases and V 0 bases, and 11 bases lay outside the gene matches. CDR3 length equals 17 residues. The DNA for the CDR3 is TGCGCCAGCAGTGAGTCGCCCGTAAGCGGGAGCGGGAATGAGCAGTTCTTC. Encoded protein: CASSESPVSGSGNEQFF.

Ten or more counts support this clonotype. The J gene is TRBJ2-7, the V gene TRBV5-1, with 10 bases fitting TRBD2. Germline-derived CDR1 and CDR2 are SGHRS and YFSETQ. V lost 1 base and J lost 3; bases outside the gene matches: 4. The CDR3 runs 15 residues. Here the CDR3 DNA reads TGCGCCAGCAGCTTGACTGCTAGCGGGAGCTACGAGCAGTACTTC. Its translation is CASSLTASGSYEQYF.

This chain links TRBV12-3 or TRBV12-4 with TRBJ1-1; possible D gene TRBD1, 5 bases. The CDR3 runs 11 residues. Trimming removed 3 bases from V and 12 bases from J, with 11 bases in between. The CDR3, as DNA: TGTGCCAGCAGTTTTGGGGGAGGGCCTTTCTTT. Protein sequence: CASSFGGGPFF.

There are many counts of this clonotype. The chain uses TRBV2 and TRBJ1-1; the match to TRBD1 covers 9 bases. The CDR3 consists of 14 residues. CDR1 is SNHLY and CDR2 is FYNNEI in the germline V gene. V was pared by 7 bases and J by 1 base, with 4 bases of the junction left unmatched. The chain's CDR3 is CASTQDRGNTEAFF. The CDR3 DNA is TGTGCCAGCACCCAGGACAGGGGGAACACTGAAGCTTTCTTT.

To note about this clonotype: A read error is likely, as this CDR3 ends without the conserved phenylalanine or tryptophan. CDR3 sequence reads: CASSVYQGLYGYTS. The DNA for the CDR3 is TGTGCCAGCAGCGTATACCAGGGGCTCTATGGCTACACCTCC. The V gene is TRBV9, the J gene TRBJ1-2, with D possibly matching TRBD1 (6 bases). The CDR3 sequence is 14 residues long. Germline V CDR1 and CDR2: SGDLS, YYNGEE. Trimming took 1 base from V and 4 from J, leaving 11 bases between them.

The chain recombines TRBV29-1 with TRBJ2-1; 7 positions match TRBD2. The length of the CDR3 is 12 residues. In germline, CDR1 is SQVTM, CDR2 ANQGSEA. V gave up 8 bases and J gave up 3 bases; unmatched junction bases: 4. CDR3 region: CSHAGDYNEQFF. The CDR3 DNA is TGCAGCCACGCGGGGGACTACAATGAGCAGTTCTTC.